This T cell receptor (beta chain) was sequenced during a study of shared clonotypes between healthy human individuals. Study information: Sampling drew on donors who were a couple of women and three men aged 18 to 49.

Both subsets, CD45RA+ naive and CD45RA-negative memory, were split from the CD4+ cells. With 5 bases removed from V and 3 bases from J, the gap between germline ends came to 17 bases. This CDR3 comprises 16 residues. The germline CDR1 and CDR2 sequences are MNHNY and SVGAGI (reference sequence). Overall study findings and caveats: Compared with memory subsets, naive subsets generally had larger estimated richness. Non-shared clonotypes had lower generation probabilities than those shared by all four donors.

This clone is a singleton in its sample. The antigen is undetermined. Some clones are missing from TCRdb's copy, which holds only in-frame ones; the method was immunoSEQ multiplex PCR. The repertoire holds roughly 2,500,000 clones, with over 85% as singletons. The chain links TRBV6-6 to TRBJ2-1; TRBD2 might be the D (5 bases). The sample taken for sequencing was naive CD4+ T cells from PBMCs. The subset here: CD45RA+ positively selected. The origin of this receptor is a man between 18 and 29 years old in good health. Some clones in this sample may be carry-over from other donors' samples. The DNA for the CDR3 is TGTGCCAGCAGTACCCCCAGAGCGGAACACTACAATGAGCAGTTCTTC. Translated, it gives CASSTPRAEHYNEQFF.